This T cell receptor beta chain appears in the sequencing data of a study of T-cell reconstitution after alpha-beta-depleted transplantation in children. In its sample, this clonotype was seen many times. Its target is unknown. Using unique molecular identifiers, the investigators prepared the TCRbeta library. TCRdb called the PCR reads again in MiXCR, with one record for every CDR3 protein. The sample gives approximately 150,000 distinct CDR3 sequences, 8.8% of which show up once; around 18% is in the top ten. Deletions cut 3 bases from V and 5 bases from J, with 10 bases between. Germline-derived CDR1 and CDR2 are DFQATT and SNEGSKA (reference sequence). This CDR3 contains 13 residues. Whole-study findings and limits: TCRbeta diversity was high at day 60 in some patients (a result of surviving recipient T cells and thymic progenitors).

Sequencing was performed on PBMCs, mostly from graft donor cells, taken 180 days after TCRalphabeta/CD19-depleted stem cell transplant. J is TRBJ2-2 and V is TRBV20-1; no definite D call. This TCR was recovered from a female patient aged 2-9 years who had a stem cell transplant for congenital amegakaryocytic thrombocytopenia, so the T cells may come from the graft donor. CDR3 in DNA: TGCAGTGCTAGTCGCCCAGCAACCGGGGAGCTGTTTTTT. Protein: CSASRPATGELFF.